One sample yielded the 5 T cell receptor beta chains listed below, sequenced in a study of blood T cell repertoires in COVID-19 (dated by TCRdb to 2020 to 2022). Library preparation was by the immunoSEQ multiplex PCR assay. The table comes from immuneACCESS by way of TCRdb, which keeps in-frame sequences with V and J called. Part of the clones is missing from these tables; in studies checked, under half for an unresolved V gene and the rest for unknown reasons. Within this sample are about 200,000 clones, with 70% to 85% of them counted one time only. Roughly 7.8% of the sample lies in the top ten. The sample was peripheral blood. All receptors come from a woman of 80 years or more with COVID-19, enrolled during active disease.

The chain employs TRBV18 and TRBJ1-3, with 7 nucleotides matching TRBD1. Germline V gene lookup returns CDR1 KGHSH and CDR2 LQKENI. The ends lost 4 bases at V and 0 bases at J; junction bases unmatched: 9. CDR3 length: 17 amino acids. This CDR3 is CASSLSRQGYSGNTIYF. The CDR3, as DNA: TGTGCCAGCTCACTCTCGAGACAGGGCTACTCTGGAAACACCATATATTTT.

The genes are TRBV28 and TRBJ1-2; tentative D call: TRBD1 (5 bases). With 9 bases removed from V and 1 base from J, the gap between germline ends came to 12 bases. The CDR3 is 13 amino acids. Germline values: CDR1 MDHEN, CDR2 SYDVKM. In DNA, the CDR3 is TGTGCCAGTCGGGGGAGCGTTAACTATGGCTACACCTTC. This gives the protein CASRGSVNYGYTF.

The chain has TRBV9 and TRBJ2-3; 7 bases are shared with TRBD2. CDR3 length: 14 residues. V was pared by 3 bases and J by 3 bases, with 4 bases of the junction left unmatched. In germline, CDR1 is SGDLS, CDR2 YYNGEE. In DNA form, the CDR3 reads TGTGCCAGCAGCGCTGGACTAGAGACAGATACGCAGTATTTT. Translating gives CASSAGLETDTQYF.

The chain uses TRBV12-3 or TRBV12-4 and TRBJ1-4; the D is unclear. V was trimmed by 6 bases and J by 9 bases, leaving 14 bases between them. This CDR3 contains 13 residues. The CDR3 sequence: CASSPLGGKKLFF. CDR3 sequence (DNA): TGTGCCAGCAGCCCCCTAGGCGGGAAAAAACTGTTTTTT.

This clone was seen just once. The chain combines TRBV5-4 with TRBJ1-1; TRBD1 agrees at 11 bases. Germline lookup yields CDR1 SGHNT and CDR2 YYREEE (reference sequence). Trimming cost V 7 bases and J 0 bases; bases outside gene matches: 17. The CDR3 extends over 19 amino acids. Here the CDR3 DNA reads TGTGCCAGCCCCCGCCCCCCCGGACAGGGGGCGAAATTGAACACTGAAGCTTTCTTT. Protein: CASPRPPGQGAKLNTEAFF.